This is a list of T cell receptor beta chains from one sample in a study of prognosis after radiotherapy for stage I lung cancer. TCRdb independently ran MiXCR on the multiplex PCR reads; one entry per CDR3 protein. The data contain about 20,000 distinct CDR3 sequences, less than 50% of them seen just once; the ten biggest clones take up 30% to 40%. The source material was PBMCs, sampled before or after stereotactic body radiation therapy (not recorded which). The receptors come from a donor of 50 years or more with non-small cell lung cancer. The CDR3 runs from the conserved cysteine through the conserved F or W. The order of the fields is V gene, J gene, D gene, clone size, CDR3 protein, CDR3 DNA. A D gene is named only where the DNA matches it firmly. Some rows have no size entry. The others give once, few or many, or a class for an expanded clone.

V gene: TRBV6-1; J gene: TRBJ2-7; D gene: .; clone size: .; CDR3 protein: CASSPVDLREQYF; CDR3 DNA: TGTGCCAGCAGTCCCGTGGACCTACGCGAGCAGTACTTC
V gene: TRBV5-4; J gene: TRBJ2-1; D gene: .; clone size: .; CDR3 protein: CASSLNSRNEQFF; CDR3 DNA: TGTGCCAGCAGCTTGAACAGTAGAAATGAGCAGTTCTTC
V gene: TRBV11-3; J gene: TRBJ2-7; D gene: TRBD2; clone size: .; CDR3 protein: CASSTRGVGEQYF; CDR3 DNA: TGTGCCAGCAGTACCCGGGGGGTCGGCGAGCAGTACTTC
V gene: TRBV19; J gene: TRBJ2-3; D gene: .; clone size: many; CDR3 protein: CASRNPGLRGDTQYF; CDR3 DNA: TGTGCCAGTAGAAACCCGGGACTCCGGGGGGATACGCAGTATTTT
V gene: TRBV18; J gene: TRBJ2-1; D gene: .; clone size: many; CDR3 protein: CASSRSQEQFF; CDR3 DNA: TGTGCCAGCTCACGGAGCCAGGAGCAGTTCTTC
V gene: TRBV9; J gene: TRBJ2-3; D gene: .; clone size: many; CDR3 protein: CASSVAAPGLNTQYF; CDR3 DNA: TGTGCCAGCAGCGTAGCTGCCCCAGGTCTGAATACGCAGTATTTT
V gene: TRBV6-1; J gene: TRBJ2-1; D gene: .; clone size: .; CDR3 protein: CASIRRAGGSSYNEQFF; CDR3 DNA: TGTGCCAGCATCCGAAGAGCGGGCGGAAGCTCCTACAATGAGCAGTTCTTC
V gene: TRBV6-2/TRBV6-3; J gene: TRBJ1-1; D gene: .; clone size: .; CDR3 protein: CASSYGGGTMNTEAFF; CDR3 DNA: TGTGCCAGCAGTTACGGCGGGGGAACGATGAACACTGAAGCTTTCTTT
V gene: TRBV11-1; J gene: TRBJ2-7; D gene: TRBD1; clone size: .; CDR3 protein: CASSRRTGVWEQYF; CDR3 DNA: TGTGCCAGCAGTCGTCGCACAGGGGTTTGGGAGCAGTACTTC
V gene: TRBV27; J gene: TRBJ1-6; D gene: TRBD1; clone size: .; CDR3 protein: CASALWDRGSPLHF; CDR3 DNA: TGTGCCAGCGCTCTATGGGACAGGGGTTCACCCCTCCACTTT